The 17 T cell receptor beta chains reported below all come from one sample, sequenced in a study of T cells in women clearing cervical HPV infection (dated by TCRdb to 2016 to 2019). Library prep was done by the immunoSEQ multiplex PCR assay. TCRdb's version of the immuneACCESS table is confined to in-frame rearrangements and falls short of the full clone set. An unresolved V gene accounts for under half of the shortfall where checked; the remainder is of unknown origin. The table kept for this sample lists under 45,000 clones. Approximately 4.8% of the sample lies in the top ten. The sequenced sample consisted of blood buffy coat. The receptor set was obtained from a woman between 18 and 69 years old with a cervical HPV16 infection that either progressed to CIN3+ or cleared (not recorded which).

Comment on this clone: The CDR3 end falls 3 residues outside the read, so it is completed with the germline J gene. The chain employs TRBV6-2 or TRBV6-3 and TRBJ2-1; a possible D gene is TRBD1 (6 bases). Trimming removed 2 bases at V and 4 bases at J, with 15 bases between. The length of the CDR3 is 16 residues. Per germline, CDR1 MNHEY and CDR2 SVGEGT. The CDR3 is CASSYGSGGTYNEQFF. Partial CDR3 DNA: TGTGCCAGCAGTTACGGTTCTGGGGGCACTTACAATGAG.

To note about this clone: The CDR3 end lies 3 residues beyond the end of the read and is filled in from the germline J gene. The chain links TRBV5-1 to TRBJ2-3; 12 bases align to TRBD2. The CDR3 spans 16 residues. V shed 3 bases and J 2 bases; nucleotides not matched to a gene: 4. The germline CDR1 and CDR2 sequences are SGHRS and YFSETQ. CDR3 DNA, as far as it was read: TGCGCCAGCAGCTCCCGGACTAGCGGGGCCACAGATACG. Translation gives CASSSRTSGATDT. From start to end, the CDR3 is CASSSRTSGATDTQYF.

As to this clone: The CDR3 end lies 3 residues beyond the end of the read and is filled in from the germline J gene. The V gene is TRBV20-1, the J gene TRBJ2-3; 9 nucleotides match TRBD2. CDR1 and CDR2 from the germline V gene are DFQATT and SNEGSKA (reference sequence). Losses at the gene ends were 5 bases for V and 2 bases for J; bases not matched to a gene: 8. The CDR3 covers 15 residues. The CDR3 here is CSAPKTSGTTDTQYF. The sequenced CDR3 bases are TGCAGTGCTCCGAAGACTAGCGGAACCACAGATACG.

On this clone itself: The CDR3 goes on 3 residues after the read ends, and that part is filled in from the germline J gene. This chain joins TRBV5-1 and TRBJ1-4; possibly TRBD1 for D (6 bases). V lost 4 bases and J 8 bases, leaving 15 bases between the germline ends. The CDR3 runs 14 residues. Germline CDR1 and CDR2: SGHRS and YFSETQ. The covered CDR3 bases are TGCGCCAGCAGCCCTGGGGCCCAGGGGGAAAAA. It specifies CASSPGAQGEK. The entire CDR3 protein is CASSPGAQGEKLFF.

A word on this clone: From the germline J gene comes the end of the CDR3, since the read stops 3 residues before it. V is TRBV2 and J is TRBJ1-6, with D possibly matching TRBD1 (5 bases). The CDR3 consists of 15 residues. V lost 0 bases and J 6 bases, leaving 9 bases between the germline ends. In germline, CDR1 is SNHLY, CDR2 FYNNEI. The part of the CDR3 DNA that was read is TGTGCCAGCAGTGAAGCCGACAGTTCTAATTCACCC. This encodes CASSEADSSNSP. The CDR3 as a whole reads CASSEADSSNSPLHF.

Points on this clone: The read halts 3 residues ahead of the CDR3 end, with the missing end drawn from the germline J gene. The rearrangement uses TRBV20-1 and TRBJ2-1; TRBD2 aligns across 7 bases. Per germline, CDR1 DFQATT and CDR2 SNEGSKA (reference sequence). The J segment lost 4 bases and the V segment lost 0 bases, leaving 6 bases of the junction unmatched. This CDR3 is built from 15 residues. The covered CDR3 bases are TGCAGTGCTAGAGATGCGCAGCGGGGATACAATGAG. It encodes CSARDAQRGYNE. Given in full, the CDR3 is CSARDAQRGYNEQFF.

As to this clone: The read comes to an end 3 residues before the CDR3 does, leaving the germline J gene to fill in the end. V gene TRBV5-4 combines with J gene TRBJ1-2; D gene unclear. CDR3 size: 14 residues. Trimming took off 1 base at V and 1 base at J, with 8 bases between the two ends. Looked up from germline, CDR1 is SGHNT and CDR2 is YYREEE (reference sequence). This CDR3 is CASSLYGINYGYTF. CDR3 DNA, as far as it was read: TGTGCCAGCAGCTTGTACGGTATTAACTATGGC.

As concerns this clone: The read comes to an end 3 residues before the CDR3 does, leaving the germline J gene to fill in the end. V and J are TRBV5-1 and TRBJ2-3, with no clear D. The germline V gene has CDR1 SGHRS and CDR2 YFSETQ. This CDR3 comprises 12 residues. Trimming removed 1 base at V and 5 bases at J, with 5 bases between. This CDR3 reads CASSLTQDTQYF. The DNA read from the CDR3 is TGCGCCAGCAGCTTGACACAAGATACG.

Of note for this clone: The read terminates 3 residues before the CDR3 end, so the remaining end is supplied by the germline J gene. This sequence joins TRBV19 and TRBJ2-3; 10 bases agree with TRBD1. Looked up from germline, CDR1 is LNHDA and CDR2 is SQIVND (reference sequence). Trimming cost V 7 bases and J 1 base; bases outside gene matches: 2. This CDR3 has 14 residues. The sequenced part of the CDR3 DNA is TGTGCCAGTACGGGGACAGGGGGCACAGATACG. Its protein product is CASTGTGGTDT. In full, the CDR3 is CASTGTGGTDTQYF.

CDR3 sequence reads: CASSPPGRVGTEAFF. CDR3 DNA (partial): TGCGCCAGCAGCCCGCCGGGCAGGGTCGGCACTGAA. The V call is TRBV5-1, the J call TRBJ1-1, with a possible D match to TRBD1 (5 bases). The read terminates 3 residues before the CDR3 end, so the remaining end is supplied by the germline J gene. Trimming pared 4 bases from V and 4 bases from J, leaving 17 bases between. The germline gives CDR1 SGHRS, CDR2 YFSETQ. The CDR3 has 15 residues.

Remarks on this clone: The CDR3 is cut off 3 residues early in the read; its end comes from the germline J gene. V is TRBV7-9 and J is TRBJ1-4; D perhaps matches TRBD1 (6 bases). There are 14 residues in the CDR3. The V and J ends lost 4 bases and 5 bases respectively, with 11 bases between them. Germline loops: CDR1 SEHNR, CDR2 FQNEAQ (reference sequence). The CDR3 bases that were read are TGTGCCAGCAGCTCCACACAGGGCAATGAAAAA. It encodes CASSSTQGNEK. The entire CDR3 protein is CASSSTQGNEKLFF.

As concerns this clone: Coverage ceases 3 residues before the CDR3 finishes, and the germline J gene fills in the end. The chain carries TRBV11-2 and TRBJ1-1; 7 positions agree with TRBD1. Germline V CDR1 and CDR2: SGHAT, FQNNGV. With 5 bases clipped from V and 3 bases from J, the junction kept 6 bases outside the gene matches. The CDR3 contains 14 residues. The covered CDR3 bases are TGTGCCAGCAGCCCACAGGGGAAATACACTGAA. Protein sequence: CASSPQGKYTE. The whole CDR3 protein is CASSPQGKYTEAFF.

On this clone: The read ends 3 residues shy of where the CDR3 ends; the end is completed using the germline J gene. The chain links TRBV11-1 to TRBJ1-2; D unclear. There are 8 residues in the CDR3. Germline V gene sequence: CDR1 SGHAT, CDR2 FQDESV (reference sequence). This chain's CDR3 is CATMGYTF. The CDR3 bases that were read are TGTGCCACTATGGGC.

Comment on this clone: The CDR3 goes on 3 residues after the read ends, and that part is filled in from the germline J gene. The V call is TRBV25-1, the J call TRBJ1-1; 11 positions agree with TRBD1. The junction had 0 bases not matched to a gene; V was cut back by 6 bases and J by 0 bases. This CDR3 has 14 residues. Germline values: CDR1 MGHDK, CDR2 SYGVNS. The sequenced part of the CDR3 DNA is TGTGCCAGCAGGGGACAGGGGGTGAACACTGAA. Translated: CASRGQGVNTE. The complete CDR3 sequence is CASRGQGVNTEAFF.

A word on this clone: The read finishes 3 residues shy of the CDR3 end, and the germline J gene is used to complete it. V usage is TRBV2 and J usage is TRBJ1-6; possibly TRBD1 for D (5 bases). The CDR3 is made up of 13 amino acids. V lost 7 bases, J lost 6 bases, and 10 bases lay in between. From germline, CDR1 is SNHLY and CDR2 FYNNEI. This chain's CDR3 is CASKGQGNSPLHF. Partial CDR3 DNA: TGTGCCAGCAAAGGGCAGGGTAATTCACCC.

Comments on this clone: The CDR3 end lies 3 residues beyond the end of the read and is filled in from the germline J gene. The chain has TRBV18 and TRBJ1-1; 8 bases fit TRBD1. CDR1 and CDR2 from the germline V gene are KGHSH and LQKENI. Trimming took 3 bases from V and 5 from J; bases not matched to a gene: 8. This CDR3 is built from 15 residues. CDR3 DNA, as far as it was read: TGTGCCAGCTCACCTCGACAGGGGCAGGGGACTGAA. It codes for CASSPRQGQGTE. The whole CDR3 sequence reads CASSPRQGQGTEAFF.

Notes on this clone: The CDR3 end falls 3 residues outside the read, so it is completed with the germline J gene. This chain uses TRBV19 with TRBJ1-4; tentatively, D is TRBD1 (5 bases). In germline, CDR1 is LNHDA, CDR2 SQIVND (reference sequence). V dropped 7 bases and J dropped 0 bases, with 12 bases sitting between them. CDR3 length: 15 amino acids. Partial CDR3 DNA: TGTGCCAGTAAGGGACTAGGAGCAACTAATGAAAAA. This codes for CASKGLGATNEK. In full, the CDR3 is CASKGLGATNEKLFF.